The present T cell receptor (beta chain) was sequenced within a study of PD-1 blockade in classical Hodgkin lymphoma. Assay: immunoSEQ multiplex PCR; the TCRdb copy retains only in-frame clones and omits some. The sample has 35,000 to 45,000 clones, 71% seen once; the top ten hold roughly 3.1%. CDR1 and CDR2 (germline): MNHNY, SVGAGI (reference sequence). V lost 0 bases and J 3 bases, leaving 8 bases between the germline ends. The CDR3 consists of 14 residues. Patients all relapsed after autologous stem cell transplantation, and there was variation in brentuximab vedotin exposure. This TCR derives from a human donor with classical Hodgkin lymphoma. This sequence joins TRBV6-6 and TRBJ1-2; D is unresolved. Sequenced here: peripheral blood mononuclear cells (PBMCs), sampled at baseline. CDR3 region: CASSYSADYYGYTF. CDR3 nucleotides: TGTGCCAGCAGTTACTCTGCAGATTACTATGGCTACACCTTC.